The T cell receptor beta chain described here comes from a study of cytomegalovirus exposure and HLA in healthy donors. Points on this clone: Its antigen is undetermined.

CDR1 and CDR2 (germline): SGHRS, YFSETQ. CDR3 size: 17 residues. V dropped 4 bases and J dropped 4; count of bases not matched to a gene: 16. PCR primers comprised 60 Vbeta and 13 Jbeta primers. The data were produced by immunoSEQ multiplex PCR, yet TCRdb's version contains in-frame clones alone and is incomplete. The sample yields 150,000 to 200,000 clones, around 83% seen once. Study conclusions and caveats: Listed as cytomegalovirus-associated were approximately 160 TCR beta chains.

The chain couples TRBV5-1 to TRBJ2-7; 8 nucleotides agree with TRBD2. Sequencing input: PBMCs. The source is a middle-aged man in good health and CMV-seronegative. Here the CDR3 reads CASSGGSPSAGVYEQYF. The CDR3 region has the DNA TGCGCCAGCAGCGGGGGGTCCCCGTCAGCGGGGGTTTACGAGCAGTACTTC.